This TCR beta chain originates from a study of cytotoxic CD8 clonotypes in ibrutinib-treated CLL. Across the study: After treatment lasting a median 12 months, range 6 to 36, response samples were collected. The study recorded mean values of around 250,000 productive templates and 94,082 productive rearrangements per sample. Findings and limits, study-wide: Whereas clonality rose at ibrutinib response, it declined toward baseline at progression. Baseline clonality, higher than in age-matched healthy donors, tracked circulating CD8+ T-cell counts.

Using immunoSEQ multiplex PCR, the repertoire was profiled, and TCRdb retains in-frame clones only, with some absent. The data show about 300,000 clones, around 76% seen once. As concerns this clone: Its antigen is currently unknown.

The sequence came from a human donor with chronic lymphocytic leukemia. The sequencing here drew on PBMCs, taken at disease progression, from a patient treated with ibrutinib.

In nucleotides, the CDR3 is TGTGCCAGCAGACTCTTTTGGGATCAGCCCCAGCATTTT. Residues: CASRLFWDQPQHF. The chain employs TRBV27 and TRBJ1-5; D remains ambiguous. Germline values: CDR1 MNHEY, CDR2 SMNVEV (reference sequence). V lost 6 bases, J lost 5 bases, and 11 bases lay in between. The CDR3 is 13 amino acids.